A selection of T cell receptor beta chains follows, all from one sample in a study of blood T cell repertoires in COVID-19. Here immunoSEQ multiplex PCR was the method, and the copy in TCRdb shows in-frame clones only, minus some. Of about 210,000 clones in the sample, 86% were seen once. Sequences were obtained from PBMCs or T cells enriched from blood (not recorded which). The receptor source for this set is a woman aged 40 to 50 with acute COVID-19. Both conserved end residues are part of each CDR3. The D gene is left open where the match is weak. Not all rows give a size; the values are once, few, many and, for expanded clones, a class.

.,TRBV10-3,TRBJ2-3,.,CAISEVGGGTTDTQYF,TGTGCCATCAGTGAGGTTGGTGGAGGCACAACAGATACGCAGTATTTT
.,TRBV4-1,TRBJ1-5,few,CASSQESSFNSNQPQHF,TGCGCCAGCAGCCAAGAATCCTCTTTTAATAGCAATCAGCCCCAGCATTTT
TRBD1,TRBV18,TRBJ1-5,few,CASSPPDRGFPPQHF,TGTGCCAGCTCACCACCGGACAGGGGGTTCCCGCCCCAGCATTTT
TRBD1,TRBV7-9,TRBJ2-3,.,CASSLTGVGTDTQYF,TGTGCCAGCAGCTTAACAGGGGTGGGCACAGATACGCAGTATTTT
TRBD1,TRBV11-2,TRBJ2-5,.,CASSRDRQETQYF,TGTGCCAGCAGCCGGGACAGGCAAGAGACCCAGTACTTC
TRBD1,TRBV4-2,TRBJ2-1,.,CASSQLQGAAHNEQFF,TGTGCCAGCAGCCAACTACAGGGGGCGGCTCACAATGAGCAGTTCTTC
TRBD1,TRBV28,TRBJ2-1,.,CASSSSGQGAYNEQFF,TGTGCCAGCAGTTCCAGCGGACAGGGGGCCTACAATGAGCAGTTCTTC
.,TRBV24-1,TRBJ2-5,.,CATSGDSETQYF,TGTGCCACCAGTGGTGACTCGGAGACCCAGTACTTC
TRBD1,TRBV28,TRBJ2-1,.,CASSLTGQGPYNEQFF,TGTGCCAGCAGTTTGACGGGACAGGGGCCCTACAATGAGCAGTTCTTC
TRBD1,TRBV3-1/TRBV3-2,TRBJ1-4,.,CASSRPTGTGTEKLFF,TGTGCCAGCAGCCGTCCCACCGGGACAGGGACTGAAAAACTGTTTTTT
TRBD1,TRBV14,TRBJ1-1,.,CASRAYRGKSTEAFF,TGTGCCAGCAGAGCCTACAGGGGCAAGAGCACTGAAGCTTTCTTT
.,TRBV4-1,TRBJ2-4,once,CASSPGDYGNIQYF,TGCGCCAGCAGCCCAGGGGACTACGGAAACATTCAGTACTTC
.,TRBV4-3,TRBJ2-7,.,CASSQGGNRDEQYF,TGCGCCAGCAGCCAAGGTGGTAACAGGGACGAGCAGTACTTC
TRBD1,TRBV27,TRBJ2-7,.,CASSDRGPSYEQYF,TGTGCCAGCAGCGACAGGGGCCCTAGCTACGAGCAGTACTTC
TRBD1,TRBV6-5,TRBJ1-1,.,CASSYGTGNTEAFF,TGTGCCAGCAGTTACGGGACAGGGAACACTGAAGCTTTCTTT
TRBD2,TRBV7-2,TRBJ2-3,.,CASIPGGGTDTQYF,TGTGCCAGCATCCCGGGGGGAGGCACAGATACGCAGTATTTT
.,TRBV6-1,TRBJ2-7,few,CASRTGERAYEQYF,TGTGCCAGCAGGACCGGGGAGAGGGCTTACGAGCAGTACTTC
TRBD1,TRBV27,TRBJ2-3,.,CASSLGPPGQGSADTQYF,TGTGCCAGCAGTTTAGGCCCCCCGGGACAGGGTTCGGCAGATACGCAGTATTTT
.,TRBV7-2,TRBJ1-5,.,CASSLRQGNQPQHF,TGTGCCAGCAGCTTGAGACAGGGCAATCAGCCCCAGCATTTT
.,TRBV18,TRBJ2-6,once,CASSPERAGANVLTF,TGTGCCAGCTCACCGGAGAGGGCCGGGGCCAACGTCCTGACTTTC
TRBD2,TRBV9,TRBJ2-1,.,CASSVGLLAGQNEQFF,TGTGCCAGCAGCGTAGGCCTTCTAGCGGGACAGAATGAGCAGTTCTTC
.,TRBV3-1/TRBV3-2,TRBJ2-3,.,CASSQGAASTDTQYF,TGTGCCAGCAGCCAGGGGGCAGCTAGCACAGATACGCAGTATTTT
TRBD2,TRBV7-9,TRBJ2-3,.,CASSPRTSGRGDTQYF,TGTGCCAGCAGCCCTAGGACTAGCGGGAGAGGAGATACGCAGTATTTT
.,TRBV11-2,TRBJ1-2,.,CASSLVGDGYTF,TGTGCCAGCAGCTTAGTGGGAGATGGCTACACCTTC
TRBD2,TRBV27,TRBJ2-7,.,CATDGREGNEQYF,TGTGCCACCGACGGAAGGGAGGGAAACGAGCAGTACTTC
.,TRBV27,TRBJ2-7,.,CASSLKGESYEQYF,TGTGCCAGCAGTTTAAAGGGGGAATCCTACGAGCAGTACTTC
TRBD1,TRBV5-4,TRBJ1-5,.,CASSFDRDALYSNQPQHF,TGTGCCAGCAGCTTTGACAGGGACGCACTTTATAGCAATCAGCCCCAGCATTTT
.,TRBV5-5,TRBJ1-3,.,CASSLGIGREVGNTIYF,TGTGCCAGCAGCTTGGGGATTGGCAGGGAGGTTGGAAACACCATATATTTT